The 21 T cell receptor beta chains in this list originate from one sample, sequenced in a study of cytomegalovirus exposure and HLA in healthy donors listed by TCRdb under 2017. Library preparation used the immunoSEQ multiplex PCR assay. What TCRdb holds here is the immuneACCESS table cut down to in-frame rearrangements. Part of the clones is not present; checked against another copy, under half of the missing clones reflect an unresolved V gene, and the others are unexplained. This sample lists approximately 100,000 clones; about 87% were detected once. 1.5% to 2% of the sample goes to the ten largest clones. The sample consisted of PBMCs. The source of these receptors is a woman under 30 in good health and CMV-seropositive.

The chain carries TRBV19 and TRBJ1-5, with D unresolved. In germline, CDR1 is LNHDA, CDR2 SQIVND (reference sequence). The CDR3 is 15 amino acids. V was shortened by 1 base and J by 0 bases, with 7 bases between the two germline ends. CDR3 region: CASSIGPYSNQPQHF. CDR3 sequence (DNA): TGTGCCAGTAGTATAGGGCCTTATAGCAATCAGCCCCAGCATTTT.

V and J are TRBV2 and TRBJ1-2; TRBD1 aligns across 8 bases. CDR1 and CDR2 (germline): SNHLY, FYNNEI. The CDR3 contains 15 residues. J lost 4 bases, V lost 8 bases, and 12 bases had no gene match. The CDR3 loop is CASERAWTGLYGYTF. CDR3 bases: TGTGCCAGCGAAAGAGCCTGGACAGGGCTCTATGGCTACACCTTC.

The sample holds a few counts of this clone. The V call is TRBV4-2, the J call TRBJ2-7, with 8 bases lining up with TRBD2. The V segment lost 4 bases and the J segment 1 base; nucleotides outside the gene matches: 6. CDR3 length: 15 residues. Per the germline V gene, CDR1 is LGHNA and CDR2 is YNFKEQ. Here the CDR3 reads CASSLERGPSYEQYF. CDR3 sequence (DNA): TGTGCCAGCAGCCTTGAGCGGGGGCCTTCCTACGAGCAGTACTTC.

The chain recombines TRBV11-2 with TRBJ2-7, with TRBD1 as a possible D gene (6 bases). Trimming shortened V by 1 base and J by 2 bases, and 21 bases separated the two germline ends. The CDR3 contains 18 residues. The V gene's germline CDR1 is SGHAT and CDR2 FQNNGV. The CDR3 DNA reads TGTGCCAGCAGCTTAGTACCCTCTACAGGGCCCGTGGCCTACGAGCAGTACTTC. This translates into CASSLVPSTGPVAYEQYF.

V usage is TRBV7-2 and J usage is TRBJ1-3; possibly TRBD1 for D (6 bases). Germline V gene sequence: CDR1 SGHTA, CDR2 FQGNSA. Trimming took 4 bases from V and 0 from J, leaving 16 bases between them. The CDR3 runs 17 residues. The CDR3 loop is CASSSRPLGGSGNTIYF. CDR3 sequence (DNA): TGTGCCAGCAGCTCTAGGCCCTTAGGGGGCTCTGGAAACACCATATATTTT.

V is TRBV9 and J is TRBJ2-2; 7 bases align to TRBD1. V lost 3 bases to trimming and J lost 7 bases; unmatched junction nucleotides: 9. Per the germline V gene, CDR1 is SGDLS and CDR2 is YYNGEE. The CDR3 is made up of 15 amino acids. The CDR3 here is CASSARTGLGGELFF. CDR3 nucleotide sequence: TGTGCCAGCAGCGCCCGGACAGGTCTGGGCGGGGAGCTGTTTTTT.

The V call is TRBV6-1, the J call TRBJ2-3; TRBD2 agrees at 11 bases. CDR1 is MNHNS and CDR2 is SASEGT in the germline V gene. The V and J ends lost 0 bases and 2 bases, in that order; junction bases with no gene match: 1. This CDR3 has 16 amino acids. CDR3 in amino acids: CASSEASGGATDTQYF. CDR3 sequence (DNA): TGTGCCAGCAGTGAAGCTAGCGGGGGGGCCACAGATACGCAGTATTTT.

CDR3 amino acids: CSVEWGGLYGYTF. CDR3 sequence (DNA): TGCAGCGTTGAGTGGGGGGGACTATATGGCTACACCTTC. The chain joins TRBV29-1 to TRBJ1-2; tentative D call: TRBD1 (5 bases). This CDR3 contains 13 residues. The V end lost 3 bases, the J end lost 5 bases, and 13 bases lay between the germline ends. Germline CDR1 SQVTM, CDR2 ANQGSEA. Full variable domain (remainder filled in from reference TRBV29-1 and TRBJ1-2): SAVISQKPSRDICQRGTSLTIQCQVDSQVTMMFWYRQQPGQSLTLIATANQGSEATYESGFVIDKFPISRPNLTFSTLTVSNMSPEDSSIYLCSVEWGGLYGYTFGSGTRLTVV.

The rearrangement uses TRBV7-2 and TRBJ1-2; possible D gene TRBD1, 6 bases. Trimming cost V 2 bases and J 4 bases, with 11 bases left between them. CDR1 and CDR2 (germline): SGHTA, FQGNSA. The length of the CDR3 is 14 residues. The CDR3 here is CASSLPQGSYGYTF. CDR3 DNA sequence: TGTGCCAGCAGCTTACCACAGGGAAGCTATGGCTACACCTTC.

This clone occurred once. The chain combines TRBV27 with TRBJ1-4; D is unclear. CDR1 and CDR2 from the germline V gene are MNHEY and SMNVEV (reference sequence). This CDR3 is built from 14 residues. The germline V and J ends were trimmed by 7 bases and 7 bases, with 16 bases remaining between them. The CDR3 DNA follows: TGTGCCAGCATCCAGAGCAGACTAGGTGAAAAACTGTTTTTT. Its protein product is CASIQSRLGEKLFF.

This sequence joins TRBV6-1 and TRBJ1-1; the match to TRBD1 covers 10 bases. There are 16 residues in the CDR3. V was pared by 2 bases and J by 3 bases, with 6 bases of the junction left unmatched. Germline-derived CDR1 and CDR2 are MNHNS and SASEGT. CDR3: CASSEYDRGPDTEAFF. CDR3 coding DNA: TGTGCCAGCAGTGAATACGACAGGGGGCCTGACACTGAAGCTTTCTTT.

CDR3 sequence: CASSVMSEGNTGELFF. The CDR3 DNA reads as TGTGCCAGCAGCGTGATGTCCGAGGGGAACACCGGGGAGCTGTTTTTT. The V and J genes are TRBV9 and TRBJ2-2; maybe TRBD2 (5 bases). The V and J ends lost 2 bases and 1 base respectively, with 12 bases between them. Looked up from germline, CDR1 is SGDLS and CDR2 is YYNGEE. CDR3 length: 16 amino acids. Together with reference TRBV9 and TRBJ2-2, the CDR3 gives the full variable domain: DSGVTQTPKHLITATGQRVTLRCSPRSGDLSVYWYQQSLDQGLQFLIQYYNGEERAKGNILERFSAQQFPDLHSELNLSSLELGDSALYFCASSVMSEGNTGELFFGEGSRLTVL.

This clone was seen a few times. The rearrangement uses TRBV28 and TRBJ1-2; 7 bases are shared with TRBD1. J lost 5 bases, V lost 10 bases, and 4 bases had no gene match. Germline CDR1 and CDR2: MDHEN and SYDVKM. The CDR3 extends over 11 amino acids. The DNA of the CDR3 is TGTGCCAACAGGGGAGCATATGGCTACACCTTC. Translation: CANRGAYGYTF.

The chain carries TRBV2 and TRBJ2-1, with D tentatively TRBD1 (6 bases). V lost 1 base, J lost 3 bases, and 13 bases lay in between. The CDR3 totals 16 residues. In germline, CDR1 is SNHLY, CDR2 FYNNEI. The CDR3 here is CASSEEGTRGYNEQFF. Here the CDR3 DNA reads TGTGCCAGCAGTGAAGAGGGAACCAGGGGCTACAATGAGCAGTTCTTC.

This clone was recorded a few times. The chain joins TRBV27 to TRBJ1-6; TRBD1 aligns across 11 bases. The V gene's germline CDR1 is MNHEY and CDR2 SMNVEV (reference sequence). The CDR3 sequence is 16 residues long. V lost 3 bases, J lost 8 bases, and 6 bases stayed unmatched. The CDR3 bases are TGTGCCAGCAGTTTCACGTGGACAGGGGGCTATTCACCCCTCCACTTT. Protein: CASSFTWTGGYSPLHF.

This chain links TRBV9 with TRBJ1-6; D is ambiguous. With 4 bases removed from V and 13 bases from J, the gap between germline ends came to 18 bases. CDR3 length: 14 residues. Per the germline V gene, CDR1 is SGDLS and CDR2 is YYNGEE. CDR3 sequence: CASSSNLQLSPLHF. In nucleotides, the CDR3 is TGTGCCAGCAGCTCAAACCTACAGCTTTCCCCCCTCCACTTT.

This chain links TRBV27 with TRBJ1-2; 9 nucleotides match TRBD1. Per germline, CDR1 MNHEY and CDR2 SMNVEV (reference sequence). V trimming: 7 bases; J trimming: 5 bases; junction bases outside the gene matches: 11. The CDR3 totals 15 residues. The CDR3 sequence: CASTSLQGARYGYTF. The CDR3 nucleotides are TGTGCCAGCACTTCTTTACAGGGGGCGAGGTATGGCTACACCTTC.

V and J are TRBV15 and TRBJ1-2; the D gene is possibly TRBD1 (5 bases). Germline lookup yields CDR1 LNHNV and CDR2 YYDKDF (reference sequence). This CDR3 is 16 amino acids long. V lost 0 bases to trimming and J lost 6 bases, with 17 bases between them. The CDR3 DNA sequence: TGTGCCACCAGCAGAGATAAAGGGGAACAGACTCATGGCTACACCTTC. This encodes CATSRDKGEQTHGYTF.

The chain is built from TRBV28 and TRBJ1-2; 9 bases align to TRBD1. Germline V CDR1 and CDR2: MDHEN, SYDVKM. The CDR3 has 15 residues. J was trimmed by 8 bases and V by 5 bases; bases with no gene match: 12. In nucleotides, the CDR3 is TGTGCCAGCAGTCCTACAGGGGGCCAATCGGAGGGCTACACCTTC. Amino acid sequence: CASSPTGGQSEGYTF.

This clone was recorded once. The chain is built from TRBV27 and TRBJ2-7, with TRBD1 matching 8 bases. The CDR3 runs to 16 residues. Germline V gives CDR1 MNHEY, CDR2 SMNVEV (reference sequence). Germline trimming cut 5 bases from V and 2 bases from J; bases unmatched to any gene: 11. CDR3 residues: CASSLKGQGFAYEQYF. The DNA of the CDR3 is TGTGCCAGCAGTCTCAAAGGACAGGGTTTTGCCTACGAGCAGTACTTC.

This clone appeared a few times. The genes are TRBV5-1 and TRBJ2-7, with TRBD1 matching over 7 bases. The V and J ends lost 7 bases and 3 bases, in that order; junction bases with no gene match: 10. There are 14 residues in the CDR3. Per germline, CDR1 SGHRS and CDR2 YFSETQ. In DNA form, the CDR3 reads TGCGCCAGCCGCCTTCAGGGGGAGATCTACGAGCAGTACGTC. Protein product: CASRLQGEIYEQYV.